This TCR beta chain is drawn from a study of blood T cell repertoires in COVID-19. Study context: Sources were T cells, B-cell-depleted T cells, or PBMCs; the material itself was cDNA or gDNA.

The CDR3 has 16 amino acids. V trimming: 0 bases; J trimming: 8 bases; junction bases outside the gene matches: 10. Germline V gene lookup returns CDR1 MRHNA and CDR2 SNTAGT. The age range of participants was roughly 18 to 90 years, with residence in more than 20 US areas. Researchers sorted participants into cohorts using their self-reported clinical history. Generated by immunoSEQ multiplex PCR, the TCRdb table keeps only in-frame clones and is missing some. Found here are 150,000 or so clones, approximately 77% of them singletons; the top ten hold around a sixth. The V gene is TRBV6-4, the J gene TRBJ2-1; 7 bases are shared with TRBD2. The sample was PBMCs or T cells enriched from blood (not recorded which). This sequence was found in a man in his sixties who had recovered from COVID-19. CDR3 amino acids: CASSDSVGGSEDEQFF. The CDR3 nucleotides are TGTGCCAGCAGTGACTCGGTGGGGGGGAGTGAAGATGAGCAGTTCTTC.